Included here is one T cell receptor (beta chain) sequence, with context. Original methodology: The authors estimated nucleated cell counts from reference gene primer amplification. Produced via immunoSEQ multiplex PCR; TCRdb's table is partial and in-frame only. The V and J calls and clone size are taken from that table; D and trimming were inferred from the DNA. Of 200,000 or so clones listed, approximately 85% are singletons. Germline V gene data show CDR1 as MDHEN and CDR2 as SYDVKM. Trimming pared 6 bases from V and 0 bases from J, leaving 18 bases between. The CDR3 totals 16 residues. This sample is part of a study of blood T cell repertoires in COVID-19. Overall study: The United States, Italy and Spain supplied acute and convalescent COVID-19 samples. PBMCs, B-cell-depleted T cells, or T cells provided the cDNA or gDNA that made up the material.

The source is a man aged 50-59 years who had recovered from COVID-19. The gene calls are TRBV28 and TRBJ2-7, with D tentatively TRBD1 (6 bases). The specimen was peripheral blood. CDR3 in DNA: TGTGCCAGCAGGAGCCCAGGGCAGGGGAGCTCCTACGAGCAGTACTTC. Its translation is CASRSPGQGSSYEQYF.